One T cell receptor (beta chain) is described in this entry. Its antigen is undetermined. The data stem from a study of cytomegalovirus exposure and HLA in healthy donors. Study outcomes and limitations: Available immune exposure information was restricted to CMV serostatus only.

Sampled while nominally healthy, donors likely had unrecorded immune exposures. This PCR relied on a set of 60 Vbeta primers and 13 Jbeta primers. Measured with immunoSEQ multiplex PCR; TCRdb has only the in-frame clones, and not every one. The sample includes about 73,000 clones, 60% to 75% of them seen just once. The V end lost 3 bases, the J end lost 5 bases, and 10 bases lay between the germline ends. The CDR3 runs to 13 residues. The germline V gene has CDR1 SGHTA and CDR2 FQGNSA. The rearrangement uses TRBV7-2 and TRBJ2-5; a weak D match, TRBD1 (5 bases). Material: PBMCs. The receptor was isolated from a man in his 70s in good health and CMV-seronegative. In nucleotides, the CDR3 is TGTGCCAGCAGCTTTGCCAGGGCGGAGACCCAGTACTTC. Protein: CASSFARAETQYF.